This T cell receptor beta chain is from a study of blood T cells in healthy people across ages. Points from the study as a whole: Per million T cells, the diversity of TCR beta decreased roughly linearly as age advanced. Naive CD4+ cell counts and diversity both ran higher in long-lived than in aged donors.

Concerning this clonotype itself: The antigen is undetermined.

The use of a sample-barcoded 5' primer and a J-beta primer mix characterized a second PCR of roughly 6 to 11 cycles. Each cDNA molecule was tagged by a template-switch adaptor with 12 random nucleotides. In TCRdb, the 5' RACE reads were re-called with MiXCR into one record per CDR3 protein. Among over a million distinct CDR3 sequences listed, 35% to 45% were seen once. Trimming left V 2 bases short and J 0 bases short, with 5 bases between. In germline, CDR1 is LGHNT, CDR2 FRNRAP. This CDR3 comprises 14 residues. The amount of total RNA extracted per sample was at least 5 micrograms. The TCR comes from a woman between 18 and 29 years old in good health. V gene TRBV12-5 combines with J gene TRBJ1-5, with D hard to call. Sequenced input: blood. CDR3 coding DNA: TGTGCTAGTGGTTTGTCCGGTAGCAATCAGCCCCAGCATTTT. Its translation is CASGLSGSNQPQHF.